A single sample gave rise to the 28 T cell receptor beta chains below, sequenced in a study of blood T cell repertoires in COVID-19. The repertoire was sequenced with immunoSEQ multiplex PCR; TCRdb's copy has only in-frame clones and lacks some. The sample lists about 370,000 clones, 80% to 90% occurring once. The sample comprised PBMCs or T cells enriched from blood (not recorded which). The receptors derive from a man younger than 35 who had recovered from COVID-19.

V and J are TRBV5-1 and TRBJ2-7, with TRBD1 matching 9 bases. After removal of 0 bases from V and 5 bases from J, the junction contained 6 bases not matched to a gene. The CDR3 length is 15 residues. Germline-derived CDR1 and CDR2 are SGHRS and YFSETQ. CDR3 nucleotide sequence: TGCGCCAGCAGCTTGGGGGACAGGGCGTCCAACGAGCAGTACTTC. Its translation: CASSLGDRASNEQYF.

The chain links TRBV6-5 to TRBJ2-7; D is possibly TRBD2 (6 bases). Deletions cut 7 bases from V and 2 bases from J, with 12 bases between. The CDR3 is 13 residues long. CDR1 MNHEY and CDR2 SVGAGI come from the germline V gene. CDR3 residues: CASKQGGPYEQYF. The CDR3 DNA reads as TGTGCCAGCAAGCAGGGAGGACCCTACGAGCAGTACTTC.

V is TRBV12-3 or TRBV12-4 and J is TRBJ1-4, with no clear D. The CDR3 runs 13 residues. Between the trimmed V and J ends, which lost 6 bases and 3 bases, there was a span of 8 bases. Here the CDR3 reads CASRPEANEKLFF. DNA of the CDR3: TGTGCCAGCAGGCCTGAGGCTAATGAAAAACTGTTTTTT.

For the CDR3, the DNA is TGTGCCAGCAGCACCCGGGACACACCACAATATACGCAGTATTTT. Encoded protein: CASSTRDTPQYTQYF. The V call is TRBV28, the J call TRBJ2-3; a weak D match, TRBD1 (6 bases). The CDR3 sequence is 15 residues long. Trimming cost V 6 bases and J 7 bases, with 20 bases left between them. Germline lookup yields CDR1 MDHEN and CDR2 SYDVKM.

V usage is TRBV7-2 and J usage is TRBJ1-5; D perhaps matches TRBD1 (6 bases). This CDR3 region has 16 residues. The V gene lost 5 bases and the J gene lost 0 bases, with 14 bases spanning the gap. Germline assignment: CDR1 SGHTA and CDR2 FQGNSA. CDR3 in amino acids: CASSPGQNYSNQPQHF. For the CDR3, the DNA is TGTGCCAGCAGCCCCGGACAGAACTATAGCAATCAGCCCCAGCATTTT.

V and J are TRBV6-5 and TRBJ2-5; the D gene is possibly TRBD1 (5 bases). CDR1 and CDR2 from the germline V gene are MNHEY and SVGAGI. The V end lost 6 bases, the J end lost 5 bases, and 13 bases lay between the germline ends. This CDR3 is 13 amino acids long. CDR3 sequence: CASRTVAGETQYF. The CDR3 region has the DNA TGTGCCAGCAGAACAGTCGCAGGGGAGACCCAGTACTTC.

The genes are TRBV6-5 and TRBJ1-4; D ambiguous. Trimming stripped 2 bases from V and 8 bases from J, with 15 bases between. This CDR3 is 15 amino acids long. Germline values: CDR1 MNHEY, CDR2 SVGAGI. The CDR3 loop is CASSYGGLTGEKLFF. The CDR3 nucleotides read TGTGCCAGCAGTTACGGAGGACTTACGGGAGAAAAACTGTTTTTT.

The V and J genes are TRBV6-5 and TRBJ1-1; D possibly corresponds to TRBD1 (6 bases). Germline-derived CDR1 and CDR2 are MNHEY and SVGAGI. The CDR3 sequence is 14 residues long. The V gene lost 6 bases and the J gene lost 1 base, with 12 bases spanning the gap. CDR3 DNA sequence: TGTGCCAGCAGGGCCCGGGACAAGAACACTGAAGCTTTCTTT. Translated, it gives CASRARDKNTEAFF.

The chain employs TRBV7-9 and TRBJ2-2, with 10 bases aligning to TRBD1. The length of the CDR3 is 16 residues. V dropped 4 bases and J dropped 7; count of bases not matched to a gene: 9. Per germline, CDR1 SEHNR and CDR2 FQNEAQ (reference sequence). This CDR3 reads CASSYRQGAQRGELFF. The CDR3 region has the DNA TGTGCCAGCAGCTACCGACAGGGGGCTCAACGCGGGGAGCTGTTTTTT.

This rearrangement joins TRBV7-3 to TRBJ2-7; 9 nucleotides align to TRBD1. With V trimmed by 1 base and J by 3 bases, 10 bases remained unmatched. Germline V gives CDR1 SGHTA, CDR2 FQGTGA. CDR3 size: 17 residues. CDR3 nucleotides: TGTGCCAGCAGCTTAAAAAGATTGGGGACAGGGTTCTACGAGCAGTACTTC. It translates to CASSLKRLGTGFYEQYF.

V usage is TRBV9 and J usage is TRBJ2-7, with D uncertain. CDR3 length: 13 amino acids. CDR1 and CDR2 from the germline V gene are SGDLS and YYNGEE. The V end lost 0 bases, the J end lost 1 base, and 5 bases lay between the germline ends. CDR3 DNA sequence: TGTGCCAGCAGCGTAGGTCCGTCCTACGAGCAGTACTTC. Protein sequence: CASSVGPSYEQYF.

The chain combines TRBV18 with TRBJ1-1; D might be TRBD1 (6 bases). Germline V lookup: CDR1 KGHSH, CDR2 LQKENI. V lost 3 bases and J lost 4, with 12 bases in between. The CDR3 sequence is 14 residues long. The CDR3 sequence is CASSPRQVGTEAFF. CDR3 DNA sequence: TGTGCCAGCTCACCGCGACAGGTGGGCACTGAAGCTTTCTTT.

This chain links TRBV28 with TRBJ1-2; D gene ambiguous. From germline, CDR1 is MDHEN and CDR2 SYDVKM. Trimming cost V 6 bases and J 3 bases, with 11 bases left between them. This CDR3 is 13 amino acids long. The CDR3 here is CASSPDGYYGYTF. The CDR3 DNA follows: TGTGCCAGCAGCCCTGACGGGTACTATGGCTACACCTTC.

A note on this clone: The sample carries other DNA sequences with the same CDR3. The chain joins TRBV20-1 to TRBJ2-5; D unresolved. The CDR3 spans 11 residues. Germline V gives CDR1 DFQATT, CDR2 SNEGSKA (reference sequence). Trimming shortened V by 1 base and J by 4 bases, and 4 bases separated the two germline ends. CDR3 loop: CSARGGETQYF. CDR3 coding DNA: TGCAGTGCTAGAGGAGGAGAGACCCAGTACTTC.

CDR3 protein: CASSSGTVSNNEQFF. Written as DNA, the CDR3 is TGTGCCAGCAGTTCCGGGACAGTTTCTAACAATGAGCAGTTCTTC. The chain joins TRBV28 to TRBJ2-1; TRBD1 matches at 7 bases. Germline CDR1 reads MDHEN; CDR2 reads SYDVKM. The CDR3 loop spans 15 amino acids. The ends lost 4 bases at V and 5 bases at J; junction bases unmatched: 8.

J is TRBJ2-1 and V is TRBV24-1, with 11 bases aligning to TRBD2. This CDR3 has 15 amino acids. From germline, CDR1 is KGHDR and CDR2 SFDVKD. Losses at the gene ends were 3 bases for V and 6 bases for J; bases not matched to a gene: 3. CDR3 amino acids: CATSDLSGRANEQFF. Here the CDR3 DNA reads TGTGCCACCAGTGATCTTAGCGGGAGGGCCAATGAGCAGTTCTTC.

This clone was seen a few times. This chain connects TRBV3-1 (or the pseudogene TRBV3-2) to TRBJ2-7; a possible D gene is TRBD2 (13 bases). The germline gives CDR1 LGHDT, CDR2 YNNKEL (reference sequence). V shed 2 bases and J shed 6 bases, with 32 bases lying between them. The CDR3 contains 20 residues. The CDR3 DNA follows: TGTGCCAGCAGCCAAAGGGACAGGGGGCGGACTAGCGGGAGTACCCTCGAGCAGTACTTC. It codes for CASSQRDRGRTSGSTLEQYF.

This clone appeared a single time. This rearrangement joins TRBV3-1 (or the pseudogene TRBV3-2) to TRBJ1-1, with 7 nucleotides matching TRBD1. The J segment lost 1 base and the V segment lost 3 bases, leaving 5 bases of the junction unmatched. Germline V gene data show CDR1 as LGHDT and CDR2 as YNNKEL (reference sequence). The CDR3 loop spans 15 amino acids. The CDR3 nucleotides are TGTGCCAGCAGCCACGACGGACAGGCGAACACTGAAGCTTTCTTT. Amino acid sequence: CASSHDGQANTEAFF.

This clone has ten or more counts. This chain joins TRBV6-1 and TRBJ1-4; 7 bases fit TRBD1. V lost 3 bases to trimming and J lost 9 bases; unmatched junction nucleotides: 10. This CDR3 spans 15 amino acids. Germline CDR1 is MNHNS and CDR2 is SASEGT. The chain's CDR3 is CASSDPSTGNQKLFF. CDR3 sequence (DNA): TGTGCCAGCAGTGACCCGTCGACAGGGAATCAAAAACTGTTTTTT.

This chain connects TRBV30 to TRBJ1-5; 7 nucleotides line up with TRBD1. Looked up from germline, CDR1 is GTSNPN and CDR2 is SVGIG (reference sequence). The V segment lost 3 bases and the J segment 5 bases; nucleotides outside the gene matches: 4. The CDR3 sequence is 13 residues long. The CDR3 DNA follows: TGTGCCTGGAGCTTTACAGGGGATCAGCCCCAGCATTTT. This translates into CAWSFTGDQPQHF.

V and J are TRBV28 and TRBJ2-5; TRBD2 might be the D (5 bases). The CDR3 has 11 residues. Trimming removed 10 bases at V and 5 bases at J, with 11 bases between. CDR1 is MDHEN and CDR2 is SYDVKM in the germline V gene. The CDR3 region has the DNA TGTGCCACTCGGGGTCGGGAGACCCAGTACTTC. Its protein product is CATRGRETQYF.

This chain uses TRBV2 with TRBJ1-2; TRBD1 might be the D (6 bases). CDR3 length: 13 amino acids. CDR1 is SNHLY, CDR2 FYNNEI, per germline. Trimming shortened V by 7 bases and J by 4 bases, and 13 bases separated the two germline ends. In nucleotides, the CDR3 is TGTGCCAGCAACAGGGATACTATCTATGGCTACACCTTC. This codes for CASNRDTIYGYTF.

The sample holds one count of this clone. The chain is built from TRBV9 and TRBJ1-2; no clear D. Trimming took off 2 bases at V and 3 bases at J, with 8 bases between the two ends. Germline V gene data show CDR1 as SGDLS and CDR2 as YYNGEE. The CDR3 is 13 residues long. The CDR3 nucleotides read TGTGCCAGCAGCGTCTACAGACACTATGGCTACACCTTC. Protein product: CASSVYRHYGYTF.

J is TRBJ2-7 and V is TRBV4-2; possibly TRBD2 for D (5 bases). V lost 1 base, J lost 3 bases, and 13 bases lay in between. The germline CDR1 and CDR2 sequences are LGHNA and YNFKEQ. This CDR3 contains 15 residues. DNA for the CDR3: TGTGCCAGCAGCCAAGCGGGCGAGGGCAGCTACGAGCAGTACTTC. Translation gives CASSQAGEGSYEQYF.

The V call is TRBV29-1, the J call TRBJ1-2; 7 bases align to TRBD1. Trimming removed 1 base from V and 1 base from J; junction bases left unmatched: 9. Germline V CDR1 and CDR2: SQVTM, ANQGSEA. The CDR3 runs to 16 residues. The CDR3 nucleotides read TGCAGCGTTGAAGGACAGGGAGTCCCCTTTAACTATGGCTACACCTTC. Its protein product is CSVEGQGVPFNYGYTF.

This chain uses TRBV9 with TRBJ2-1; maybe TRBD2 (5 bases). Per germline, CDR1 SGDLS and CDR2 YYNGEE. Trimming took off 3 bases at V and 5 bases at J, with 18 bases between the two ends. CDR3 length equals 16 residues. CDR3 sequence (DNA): TGTGCCAGCAGCGGGATCACTAGTAGCGACGACAATGAGCAGTTCTTC. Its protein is CASSGITSSDDNEQFF.

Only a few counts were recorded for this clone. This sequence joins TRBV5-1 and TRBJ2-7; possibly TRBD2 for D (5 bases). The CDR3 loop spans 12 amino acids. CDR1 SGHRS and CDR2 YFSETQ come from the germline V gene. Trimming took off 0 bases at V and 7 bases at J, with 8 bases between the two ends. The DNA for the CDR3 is TGCGCCAGCAGCTTGGTTCCGGGGGAGCAGTACTTC. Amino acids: CASSLVPGEQYF.

The CDR3 protein is CASSPGGGNTGELFF. CDR3 sequence (DNA): TGTGCCAGCAGCCCGGGCGGAGGAAACACCGGGGAGCTGTTTTTT. The chain has TRBV7-3 and TRBJ2-2; weak D call: TRBD2 (5 bases). Germline CDR1 reads SGHTA; CDR2 reads FQGTGA. Trimming pared 5 bases from V and 2 bases from J, leaving 12 bases between. The CDR3 sequence is 15 residues long. The complete variable domain, with remaining parts taken from reference TRBV7-3 and TRBJ2-2, reads GAGVSQTPSNKVTEKGKYVELRCDPISGHTALYWYRQSLGQGPEFLIYFQGTGAADDSGLPNDRFFAVRPEGSVSTLKIQRTERGDSAVYLCASSPGGGNTGELFFGEGSRLTVL.